This T cell receptor beta chain was profiled in a study of cytomegalovirus exposure and HLA in healthy donors. CDR1 is SGHVS, CDR2 FQNEAQ, per germline. The CDR3 has 12 amino acids. The germline V and J ends were trimmed by 5 bases and 7 bases, with 9 bases remaining between them. Here immunoSEQ multiplex PCR was the method, and the copy in TCRdb shows in-frame clones only, minus some. The sample lists roughly 220,000 clones, about 93% seen once, with roughly 1% in the top ten. The genes are TRBV7-8 and TRBJ1-5; D unresolved. Input material: PBMCs. The TCR originated in a woman under 30 in good health and CMV-seronegative. In nucleotides, the CDR3 is TGTGCCAGCAGCCTACCCGAACAGCCCCAGCATTTT. It translates to CASSLPEQPQHF.